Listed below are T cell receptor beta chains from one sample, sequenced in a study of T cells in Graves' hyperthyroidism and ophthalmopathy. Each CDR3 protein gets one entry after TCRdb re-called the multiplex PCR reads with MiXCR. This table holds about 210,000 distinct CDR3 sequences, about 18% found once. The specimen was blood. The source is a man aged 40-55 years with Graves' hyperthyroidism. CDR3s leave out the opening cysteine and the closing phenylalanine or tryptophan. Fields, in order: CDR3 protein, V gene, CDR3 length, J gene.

CDR3: ASSYSGSNSPLH
V: TRBV6-5
length: 12
J: TRBJ1-6

CDR3: SVEGGTGGEGYGYT
V: TRBV29-1
length: 14
J: TRBJ1-2

CDR3: ASSPYRAGIKNIQY
V: TRBV7-2
length: 14
J: TRBJ2-4

CDR3: ASSTRQGNEQY
V: TRBV7-2
length: 11
J: TRBJ2-7

CDR3: ASSLDSGVNEQF
V: TRBV11-2
length: 12
J: TRBJ2-1

CDR3: ASSLGRADPGYT
V: TRBV7-8
length: 12
J: TRBJ1-2

CDR3: ASSLVAGELF
V: TRBV5-5
length: 10
J: TRBJ2-2

CDR3: AWTRGVSYNEQF
V: TRBV30
length: 12
J: TRBJ2-1

CDR3: AWSVGTASRQPQH
V: TRBV30
length: 13
J: TRBJ1-5

CDR3: ASSLDSRVSASYT
V: TRBV7-8
length: 13
J: TRBJ1-2

CDR3: ASSLLGSGPSYEQY
V: TRBV4-3
length: 14
J: TRBJ2-7

CDR3: ASSNTGQKNTEAF
V: TRBV7-6
length: 13
J: TRBJ1-1

CDR3: ASSGGHLMNTEAF
V: TRBV6-1
length: 13
J: TRBJ1-1

CDR3: AQTGNTEAF
V: TRBV7-9
length: 9
J: TRBJ1-1

CDR3: AWSYSQGREQY
V: TRBV30
length: 11
J: TRBJ2-7

CDR3: ASSLGQKNEKLF
V: TRBV5-1
length: 12
J: TRBJ1-4

CDR3: SAREVGQGAYEQF
V: TRBV20-1
length: 13
J: TRBJ2-1

CDR3: ASSLQGFMDEQF
V: TRBV13
length: 12
J: TRBJ2-1

CDR3: ASSEGLGGEASYGYT
V: TRBV6-1
length: 15
J: TRBJ1-2

CDR3: ASRDRINSPLH
V: TRBV28
length: 11
J: TRBJ1-6

CDR3: ASSYRVVGGSSYEQY
V: TRBV7-2
length: 15
J: TRBJ2-7

CDR3: ASSLQAAGNTIY
V: TRBV11-2
length: 12
J: TRBJ1-3

CDR3: ASSYPEPGYGGQPQH
V: TRBV6-2/TRBV6-3
length: 15
J: TRBJ1-5

CDR3: SARAPPTNEKLF
V: TRBV20-1
length: 12
J: TRBJ1-4

CDR3: ASSPFGGSGNTIY
V: TRBV7-2
length: 13
J: TRBJ1-3

CDR3: ASRARGAYYEQY
V: TRBV11-2
length: 12
J: TRBJ2-7

CDR3: ASSPQGRNEKLF
V: TRBV7-9
length: 12
J: TRBJ1-4

CDR3: ASNLGTSLLHEQY
V: TRBV7-9
length: 13
J: TRBJ2-7

CDR3: AWSVQGDGYT
V: TRBV30
length: 10
J: TRBJ1-2

CDR3: SAFDRDYSNQPQH
V: TRBV20-1
length: 13
J: TRBJ1-5

CDR3: ASGRGTVNTEAF
V: TRBV19
length: 12
J: TRBJ1-1

CDR3: ASRGQGDNQPQH
V: TRBV6-2/TRBV6-3
length: 12
J: TRBJ1-5

CDR3: ASSELPTQPQH
V: TRBV6-1
length: 11
J: TRBJ1-5

CDR3: SARVTGANSGNTIY
V: TRBV20-1
length: 14
J: TRBJ1-3

CDR3: ASSPTSAARGDNEQF
V: TRBV18
length: 15
J: TRBJ2-1

CDR3: ASSRGSGGAYNEQF
V: TRBV4-3
length: 14
J: TRBJ2-1

CDR3: ASSLFGGSDNYGYT
V: TRBV28
length: 14
J: TRBJ1-2